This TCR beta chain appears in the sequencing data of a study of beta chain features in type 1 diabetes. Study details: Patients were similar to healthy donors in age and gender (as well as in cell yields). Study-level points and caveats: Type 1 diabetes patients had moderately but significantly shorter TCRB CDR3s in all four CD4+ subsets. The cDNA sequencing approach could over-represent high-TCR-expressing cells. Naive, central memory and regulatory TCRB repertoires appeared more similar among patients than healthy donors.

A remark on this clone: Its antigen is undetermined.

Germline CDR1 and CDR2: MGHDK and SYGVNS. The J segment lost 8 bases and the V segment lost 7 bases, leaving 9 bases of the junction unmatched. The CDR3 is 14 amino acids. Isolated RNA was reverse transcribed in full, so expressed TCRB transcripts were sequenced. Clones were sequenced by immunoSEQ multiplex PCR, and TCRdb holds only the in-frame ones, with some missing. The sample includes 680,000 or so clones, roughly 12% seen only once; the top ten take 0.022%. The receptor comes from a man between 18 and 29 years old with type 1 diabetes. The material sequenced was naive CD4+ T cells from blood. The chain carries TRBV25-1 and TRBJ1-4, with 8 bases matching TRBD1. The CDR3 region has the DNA TGTGCCAGCACAAGATCAGGGGGCGGCGAAAAACTGTTTTTT. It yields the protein CASTRSGGGEKLFF.